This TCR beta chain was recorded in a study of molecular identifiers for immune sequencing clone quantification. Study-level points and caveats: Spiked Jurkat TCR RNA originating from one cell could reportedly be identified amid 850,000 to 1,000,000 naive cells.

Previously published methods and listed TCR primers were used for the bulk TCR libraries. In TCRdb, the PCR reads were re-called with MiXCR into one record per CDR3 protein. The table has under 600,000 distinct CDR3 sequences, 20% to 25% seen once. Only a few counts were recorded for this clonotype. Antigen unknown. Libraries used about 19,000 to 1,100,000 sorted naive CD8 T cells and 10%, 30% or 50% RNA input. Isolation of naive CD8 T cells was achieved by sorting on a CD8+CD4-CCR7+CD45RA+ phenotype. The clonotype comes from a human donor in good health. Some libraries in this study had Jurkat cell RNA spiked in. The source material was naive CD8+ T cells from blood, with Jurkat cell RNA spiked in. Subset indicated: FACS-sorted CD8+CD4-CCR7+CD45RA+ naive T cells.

This chain's CDR3 is CASSLFVGPDTQYF. For the CDR3, the DNA is TGTGCCAGCAGCTTGTTTGTCGGCCCAGATACGCAGTATTTT. The chain uses TRBV5-5 and TRBJ2-3, with unresolved D. V lost 1 base, J lost 4 bases, and 10 bases lay in between. The CDR3 contains 14 residues. The germline gives CDR1 SGHKS, CDR2 YYEKEE (reference sequence).